This TCR beta chain came from a study of blood T cell repertoires in COVID-19. Original processing methods: Reference gene primer amplification yielded estimated nucleated cell counts. Method: immunoSEQ multiplex PCR; TCRdb's copy keeps in-frame clones and lacks some. The V and J calls and the clone size are those of that table, but D and trimming were determined from the DNA. The table shows about 220,000 clones, with 80% to 90% occurring only once. The V gene's germline CDR1 is SQVTM and CDR2 ANQGSEA. There are 13 residues in the CDR3. Trimming at V came to 4 bases and at J to 9 bases, leaving 8 bases not matched to a gene.

The genes are TRBV29-1 and TRBJ2-3, with 9 bases fitting TRBD1. The origin of this receptor is a woman in her 40s with acute COVID-19. The sample consisted of PBMCs or T cells enriched from blood (not recorded which). CDR3 protein: CSVGGQGLSTQYF. CDR3 sequence (DNA): TGCAGCGTTGGGGGACAGGGCCTTTCAACGCAGTATTTT.